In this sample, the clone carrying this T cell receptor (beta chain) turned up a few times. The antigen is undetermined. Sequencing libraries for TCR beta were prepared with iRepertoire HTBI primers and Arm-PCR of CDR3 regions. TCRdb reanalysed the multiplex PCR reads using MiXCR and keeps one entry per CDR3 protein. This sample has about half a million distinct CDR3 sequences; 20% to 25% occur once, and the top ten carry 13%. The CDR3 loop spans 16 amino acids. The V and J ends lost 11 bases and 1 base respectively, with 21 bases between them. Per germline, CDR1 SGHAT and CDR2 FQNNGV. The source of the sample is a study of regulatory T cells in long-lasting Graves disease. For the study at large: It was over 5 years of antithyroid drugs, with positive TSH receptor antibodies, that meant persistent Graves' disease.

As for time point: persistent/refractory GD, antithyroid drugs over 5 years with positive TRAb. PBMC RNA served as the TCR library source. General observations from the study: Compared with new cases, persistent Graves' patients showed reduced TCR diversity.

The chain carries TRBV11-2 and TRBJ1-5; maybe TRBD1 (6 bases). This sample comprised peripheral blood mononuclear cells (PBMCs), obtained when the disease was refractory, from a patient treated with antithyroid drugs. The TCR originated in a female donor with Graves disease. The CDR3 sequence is CAPGGGAHQSNQPQHF. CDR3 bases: TGTGCCCCAGGAGGGGGGGCACACCAAAGCAATCAGCCCCAGCATTTT.